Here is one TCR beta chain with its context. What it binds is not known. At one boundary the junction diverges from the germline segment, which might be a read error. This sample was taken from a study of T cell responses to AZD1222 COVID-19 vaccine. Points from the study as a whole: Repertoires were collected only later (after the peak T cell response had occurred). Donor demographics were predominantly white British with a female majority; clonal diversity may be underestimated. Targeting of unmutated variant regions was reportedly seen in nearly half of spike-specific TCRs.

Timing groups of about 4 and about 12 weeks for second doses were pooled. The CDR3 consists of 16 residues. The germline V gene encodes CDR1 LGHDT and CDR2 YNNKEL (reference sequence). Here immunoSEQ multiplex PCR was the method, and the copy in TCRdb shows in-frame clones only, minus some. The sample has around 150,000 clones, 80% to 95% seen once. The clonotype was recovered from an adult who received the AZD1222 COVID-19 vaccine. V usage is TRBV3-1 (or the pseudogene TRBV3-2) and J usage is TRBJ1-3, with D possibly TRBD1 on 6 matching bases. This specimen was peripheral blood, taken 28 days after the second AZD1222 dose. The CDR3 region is CASSKENRVSGNTIYF. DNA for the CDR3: TGTGCCAGCAGCAAAGAGAACAGGGTCTCTGGAAACACCATATATTTT.